The TCR beta chain under discussion was sequenced for a study of immune cell composition in non-small cell lung cancer. Whole-study findings and limits: Lung adenocarcinomas had lower top 10 clone scores and clonality than squamous tumours.

As concerns this clone: The antigen is not known.

Assay: immunoSEQ multiplex PCR; the TCRdb copy retains only in-frame clones and omits some. The repertoire includes about 13,000 clones, around 75% of them detected once, and roughly an eighth sits in the top ten. This CDR3 contains 14 residues. V was pared by 4 bases and J by 2 bases, with 13 bases between. The V gene's germline CDR1 is SGHRS and CDR2 YFSETQ. This clonotype was obtained from a human donor with non-small cell lung cancer. The rearrangement uses TRBV5-1 and TRBJ2-7; D might be TRBD1 (6 bases). The sequenced material came from lung tumor tissue. The chain's CDR3 is CASSPRDKPYEQYF. The DNA for the CDR3 is TGCGCCAGCAGCCCCCGGGACAAGCCCTACGAGCAGTACTTC.